This paragraph reports one TCR beta chain. The table came from immunoSEQ multiplex PCR; TCRdb's copy has only in-frame clones and leaves some out. Of 73,000 or so clones in the sample, roughly 91% were seen once. Looked up from germline, CDR1 is SGHNT and CDR2 is YENEEA. The V end lost 0 bases, the J end lost 4 bases, and 4 bases lay between the germline ends. This CDR3 comprises 13 residues. The data originate from a study of technical replicates of blood from several donors. This chain links TRBV11-3 with TRBJ2-1; D ambiguous. This clonotype was sampled from a human donor in good health. The sequenced sample consisted of T cells isolated from PBMCs. In nucleotides, the CDR3 is TGTGCCAGCAGCTTAGATAGATACAATGAGCAGTTCTTC. It is translated as CASSLDRYNEQFF.